This T cell receptor (beta chain) was documented in a study of blood T cell repertoires in COVID-19. Per the germline V gene, CDR1 is MDHEN and CDR2 is SYDVKM. Trimming shortened V by 4 bases and J by 12 bases, and 13 bases separated the two germline ends. The CDR3 covers 13 residues. Profiling relied on immunoSEQ multiplex PCR, and the TCRdb table lists in-frame clones only, not all of them. The sample yields some 140,000 clones, 79% seen once. The source material was peripheral blood. The source is a man in his sixties with acute or convalescent COVID-19. This chain uses TRBV28 with TRBJ1-6, with D perhaps TRBD1 (5 bases). The CDR3: CASSSGQVKPLHF. Here the CDR3 DNA reads TGTGCCAGCAGTTCAGGGCAGGTGAAACCCCTCCACTTT. Looking up the rest from reference TRBV28 and TRBJ1-6 gives the full variable domain: DVKVTQSSRYLVKRTGEKVFLECVQDMDHENMFWYRQDPGLGLRLIYFSYDVKMKEKGDIPEGYSVSREKKERFSLILESASTNQTSMYLCASSSGQVKPLHFGNGTRLTVT.